These 18 T cell receptor beta chains originate from one sample sequenced in a study of OX40 agonist ivuxolimab in advanced cancers. The library was generated by the immunoSEQ multiplex PCR assay. TCRdb stores this immuneACCESS table with in-frame sequences only. Part of the clones is absent; in the studies checked, under half of the shortfall reflects unresolved V genes, and no reason is known for the rest. For this sample there are some 33,000 clones; roughly 80% appear just once. 20% to 25% of the sample is in the top ten clones. This sample comprised CD4+ or CD8+ T cells sorted from blood, obtained in a trial of the OX40 agonist ivuxolimab. Source of these receptors: an adult with an advanced solid tumor such as melanoma, head and neck, liver or kidney cancer.

The chain combines TRBV5-1 with TRBJ2-7; 8 nucleotides align to TRBD1. This CDR3 has 16 residues. CDR1 SGHRS and CDR2 YFSETQ come from the germline V gene. The V and J ends lost 0 bases and 2 bases, in that order; junction bases with no gene match: 7. The CDR3 here is CASSLGQGARAYEQYF. In DNA form, the CDR3 reads TGCGCCAGCAGCTTGGGGCAGGGGGCGAGGGCCTACGAGCAGTACTTC. The full variable domain, in which reference TRBV5-1 and TRBJ2-7 provide the parts outside the CDR3, is KAGVTQTPRYLIKTRGQQVTLSCSPISGHRSVSWYQQTPGQGLQFLFEYFSETQRNKGNFPGRFSGRQFSNSRSEMNVSTLELGDSALYLCASSLGQGARAYEQYFGPGTRLTVT.

The CDR3 here is CASSWGTGRDEQFF. The CDR3 nucleotides are TGTGCCAGCAGCTGGGGGACAGGGAGGGATGAGCAGTTCTTC. The chain combines TRBV5-6 with TRBJ2-1; 9 bases fit TRBD1. The CDR3 contains 14 residues. The junction had 6 bases not matched to a gene; V was cut back by 3 bases and J by 8 bases. Germline lookup yields CDR1 SGHDT and CDR2 YYEEEE. Variable domain in full (rest from reference TRBV5-6 and TRBJ2-1): DAGVTQSPTHLIKTRGQQVTLRCSPKSGHDTVSWYQQALGQGPQFIFQYYEEEERQRGNFPDRFSGHQFPNYSSELNVNALLLGDSALYLCASSWGTGRDEQFFGPGTRLTVL.

The chain employs TRBV19 and TRBJ2-7; 8 bases match TRBD1. The CDR3 runs to 14 residues. Germline CDR1 LNHDA, CDR2 SQIVND (reference sequence). V gave up 5 bases and J gave up 2 bases; unmatched junction bases: 5. The CDR3 region has the DNA TGTGCCAGTAGTCCAGGGACAGGAACCTACGAGCAGTACTTC. It yields the protein CASSPGTGTYEQYF.

This clone has just one count. The chain links TRBV6-1 to TRBJ2-3, with D tentatively TRBD2 (5 bases). The CDR3 runs 15 residues. The germline gives CDR1 MNHNS, CDR2 SASEGT. V lost 7 bases and J lost 4, with 18 bases in between. The CDR3 bases are TGTGCCAGCACCCCAGGACTTGGCAGCCCAGATACGCAGTATTTT. Its translation: CASTPGLGSPDTQYF.

This clone was seen once. The rearrangement links TRBV5-6 to TRBJ1-1, with no clear D. The CDR3 extends over 16 amino acids. V was shortened by 4 bases and J by 0 bases, with 16 bases between the two germline ends. The germline gives CDR1 SGHDT, CDR2 YYEEEE. The CDR3 region is CASSATFMEVNTEAFF. In DNA form, the CDR3 reads TGTGCCAGCAGCGCGACCTTTATGGAAGTGAACACTGAAGCTTTCTTT.

The chain is built from TRBV10-3 and TRBJ1-1; TRBD1 matches 8 bases. CDR1 and CDR2 (germline): ENHRY, SYGVKD. The CDR3 has 14 residues. V shed 3 bases, J shed 7 bases, and the junction held 7 bases outside the gene matches. The CDR3 spells CAISEGQGAVEAFF. The CDR3 DNA is TGTGCCATCAGTGAAGGGCAGGGGGCGGTTGAAGCTTTCTTT.

This CDR3 reads CASSLETLQQFF. The CDR3 nucleotides are TGTGCCAGCAGCTTAGAGACCCTTCAGCAGTTCTTC. This chain links TRBV7-2 with TRBJ2-1; no clear D gene. Germline V gene sequence: CDR1 SGHTA, CDR2 FQGNSA. This CDR3 is built from 12 residues. Trimming removed 1 base at V and 11 bases at J, with 9 bases between. The whole variable domain, filled in from reference TRBV7-2 and TRBJ2-1, reads GAGVSQSPSNKVTEKGKDVELRCDPISGHTALYWYRQSLGQGLEFLIYFQGNSAPDKSGLPSDRFSAERTGGSVSTLTIQRTQQEDSAVYLCASSLETLQQFFGPGTRLTVL.

The chain is built from TRBV27 and TRBJ2-1; D unclear. V lost 8 bases and J lost 10, with 12 bases in between. Germline CDR1 is MNHEY and CDR2 is SMNVEV (reference sequence). The CDR3 sequence is 11 residues long. CDR3 sequence (DNA): TGTGCCAGCGGAAACCCGACAGAGCAGTTCTTC. Its protein is CASGNPTEQFF.

This rearrangement joins TRBV7-9 to TRBJ1-2, with D possibly matching TRBD1 (5 bases). Germline-derived CDR1 and CDR2 are SEHNR and FQNEAQ (reference sequence). Trimming left V 5 bases short and J 5 bases short, with 21 bases between. CDR3 length: 16 amino acids. The CDR3, as DNA: TGTGCCAGCAGCCCGAAATCGGGGGAGTATCTATATGGCTACACCTTC. It yields the protein CASSPKSGEYLYGYTF.

As DNA, the CDR3 is TGTGCCAGCAGCGTAGCTGGGGCAGACTACGAGCAGTACTTC. Translating it yields CASSVAGADYEQYF. The chain links TRBV9 to TRBJ2-7, with a possible D match to TRBD1 (5 bases). Trimming pared 0 bases from V and 3 bases from J, leaving 10 bases between. Germline CDR1 is SGDLS and CDR2 is YYNGEE. The CDR3 loop spans 14 amino acids.

The V gene is TRBV28, the J gene TRBJ1-1, with D perhaps matching TRBD1 (5 bases). V lost 7 bases, J lost 0 bases, and 15 bases lay in between. The CDR3 has 15 residues. Germline V gene lookup returns CDR1 MDHEN and CDR2 SYDVKM. The CDR3 region has the DNA TGTGCCAGCAACGAAAAGGGGCTTTTGAACACTGAAGCTTTCTTT. Protein product: CASNEKGLLNTEAFF.

This chain links TRBV5-6 with TRBJ1-1; D is unresolved. The CDR3 loop spans 16 amino acids. Trimming cost V 2 bases and J 5 bases, with 19 bases left between them. Germline values: CDR1 SGHDT, CDR2 YYEEEE. The CDR3 protein is CASSFLTSSVGTEAFF. CDR3 sequence (DNA): TGTGCCAGCAGCTTTTTAACGTCCTCCGTGGGGACTGAAGCTTTCTTT.

The chain couples TRBV29-1 to TRBJ2-7, with TRBD2 matching 12 bases. Germline V CDR1 and CDR2: SQVTM, ANQGSEA. The trim removed 4 bases at V and 4 bases at J, leaving 11 bases unmatched. The CDR3 loop spans 16 amino acids. The CDR3 nucleotides are TGCAGCGTTGTGGGGCTAGCGGGAGGGCCTGAGTACGAGCAGTACTTC. Its translation is CSVVGLAGGPEYEQYF.

The chain employs TRBV2 and TRBJ1-5; D is uncertain. The V end was cut by 0 bases, the J end by 3 bases, with 9 bases between. Germline lookup yields CDR1 SNHLY and CDR2 FYNNEI. This CDR3 has 15 residues. Here the CDR3 reads CASSEAGHYNQPQHF. The CDR3 DNA reads TGTGCCAGCAGTGAAGCAGGCCATTACAATCAGCCCCAGCATTTT.

As for this clone: The sample carries other DNA sequences with the same CDR3. The genes are TRBV9 and TRBJ2-3, with D tentatively TRBD2 (7 bases). Between the trimmed V and J ends, which lost 0 bases and 6 bases, there was a span of 23 bases. This CDR3 contains 18 residues. CDR1 is SGDLS, CDR2 YYNGEE, per germline. The CDR3 DNA reads as TGTGCCAGCAGCGTAGAAGGAGGGGGGGGGAGGGCCTTGGATACGCAGTATTTT. It translates to CASSVEGGGGRALDTQYF.

In DNA, the CDR3 is TGTGCCAGCAGCTCCCCGGGACAGGGCTACGAGCAGTACTTC. Amino acids: CASSSPGQGYEQYF. The rearrangement links TRBV14 to TRBJ2-7, with TRBD1 identical over 9 bases. Trimming removed 5 bases from V and 3 bases from J; junction bases left unmatched: 5. This CDR3 comprises 14 residues. CDR1 is SGHDN, CDR2 FVKESK, per germline.

J is TRBJ2-5 and V is TRBV7-2, with TRBD2 matching over 11 bases. In germline, CDR1 is SGHTA, CDR2 FQGNSA. This CDR3 is 16 amino acids long. V shed 3 bases, J shed 5 bases, and the junction held 8 bases outside the gene matches. CDR3 amino acids: CASSFTSGRIGETQYF. CDR3 coding DNA: TGTGCCAGCAGCTTCACTAGCGGGAGAATAGGGGAGACCCAGTACTTC. Supplemented by reference TRBV7-2 and TRBJ2-5, the full variable domain reads GAGVSQSPSNKVTEKGKDVELRCDPISGHTALYWYRQSLGQGLEFLIYFQGNSAPDKSGLPSDRFSAERTGGSVSTLTIQRTQQEDSAVYLCASSFTSGRIGETQYFGPGTRLLVL.

The gene calls are TRBV7-8 and TRBJ2-5; 7 nucleotides line up with TRBD1. Germline V CDR1 and CDR2: SGHVS, FQNEAQ. The junction had 12 bases not matched to a gene; V was cut back by 5 bases and J by 3 bases. This CDR3 has 16 residues. CDR3 DNA: TGTGCCAGCAGCCCGTCTGACAGGGCCCGGGAAGAGACCCAGTACTTC. Encoded protein: CASSPSDRAREETQYF.